This TCR beta chain is from a study of cytomegalovirus exposure and HLA in healthy donors. Points on this clone: Its antigen is as yet unknown.

This CDR3 contains 15 residues. V lost 2 bases to trimming and J lost 5 bases, with 16 bases between them. Germline V gene data show CDR1 as MNHEY and CDR2 as SMNVEV (reference sequence). Primers for the PCR totalled 60 Vbeta and 13 Jbeta. Sequencing used immunoSEQ multiplex PCR; TCRdb keeps in-frame clones, though not all of them. The sample includes 30,000 to 35,000 clones, approximately 82% of them seen just once. Study-wide points: What TCR beta sequences reportedly achieved was accurate prediction of HLA-A and HLA-B alleles in most subjects. Later on, a genetic analysis was performed. It linked a missense variant in DCLRE1C with V- and J-gene trimming of TCR beta.

Sequencing was carried out using PBMCs. The sequence was collected from a young woman in good health and CMV-seronegative. The J gene is TRBJ2-7, the V gene TRBV27, with a possible D match to TRBD2 (6 bases). CDR3 sequence: CASSLLGGNANEQYF. Here the CDR3 DNA reads TGTGCCAGCAGTTTACTGGGGGGAAACGCCAACGAGCAGTACTTC.